This T cell receptor (beta chain) derives from a study of cytomegalovirus exposure and HLA in healthy donors. PCR amplification relied on 60 Vbeta primers (plus 13 Jbeta primers). The table came from immunoSEQ multiplex PCR; TCRdb's copy has only in-frame clones and leaves some out. Among about 160,000 clones, approximately 80% were seen once, and the ten largest hold 1.3%. CDR1 and CDR2 (germline): MDHEN, SYDVKM. The CDR3 length is 13 residues. Deletions cut 0 bases from V and 5 bases from J, with 8 bases between. The material sequenced was PBMCs. The TCR comes from a man aged 25 to 40 in good health and CMV-seronegative. The rearrangement uses TRBV28 and TRBJ2-7; TRBD1 might be the D (5 bases). The CDR3 nucleotides are TGTGCCAGCAGTTTATGGGGGCGTAACGAGCAGTACTTC. Protein: CASSLWGRNEQYF.